These 13 T cell receptor beta chains were all obtained from the same sample, sequenced in a study of T-cell reconstitution after alpha-beta-depleted transplantation in children. Unique molecular identifiers were incorporated during preparation of the TCRbeta library. In TCRdb, the PCR reads were re-called with MiXCR into one record per CDR3 protein. This table holds around 300,000 distinct CDR3 sequences, 23% found once. The specimen was PBMCs, mostly from graft donor cells, collected 180 days after TCRalphabeta/CD19-depleted stem cell transplant. These receptors were obtained from a male patient between 5 and 17 years old who had a stem cell transplant for acute lymphoblastic leukemia, so the T cells may come from the graft donor.

A few counts support this clonotype. The rearrangement joins TRBV27 to TRBJ2-1; 7 bases match TRBD1. V lost 6 bases to trimming and J lost 5 bases; unmatched junction nucleotides: 4. The germline V gene encodes CDR1 MNHEY and CDR2 SMNVEV (reference sequence). CDR3 size: 13 residues. The CDR3 sequence: CASRNQGDNEQFF. CDR3 nucleotides: TGTGCCAGCAGGAACCAGGGGGACAATGAGCAGTTCTTC.

This clonotype came up many times. The chain couples TRBV5-1 to TRBJ2-1; the D is unclear. The CDR3 sequence is 15 residues long. Germline CDR1 is SGHRS and CDR2 is YFSETQ. With 1 base removed from V and 4 bases from J, the gap between germline ends came to 12 bases. The chain's CDR3 is CASSLRAARYNEQFF. The CDR3, as DNA: TGCGCCAGCAGCTTGCGGGCCGCCCGTTACAATGAGCAGTTCTTC.

This chain connects TRBV29-1 to TRBJ1-1; 9 bases fit TRBD1. The junction had 11 bases not matched to a gene; V was cut back by 4 bases and J by 11 bases. CDR1 and CDR2 from the germline V gene are SQVTM and ANQGSEA. This CDR3 is 13 amino acids long. The CDR3 loop reads CSVAGTGSRRAFF. CDR3 DNA: TGCAGCGTTGCCGGGACAGGGTCCCGGAGGGCTTTCTTT.

The V gene is TRBV16, the J gene TRBJ2-7, with D unresolved. Germline V lookup: CDR1 KGHSY, CDR2 FQNENV. V was trimmed by 0 bases and J by 4 bases, leaving 7 bases between them. This CDR3 is 13 amino acids long. The CDR3 bases are TGTGCCAGCAGCCAATCGCAAATTTACGAGCAGTACTTC. Amino acids: CASSQSQIYEQYF.

This clonotype has only a few counts. The rearrangement uses TRBV5-1 and TRBJ2-7, with TRBD1 matching 8 bases. The germline V gene has CDR1 SGHRS and CDR2 YFSETQ. The CDR3 sequence is 15 residues long. The ends lost 0 bases at V and 4 bases at J; junction bases unmatched: 6. The CDR3 nucleotides are TGCGCCAGCAGCTTGGGGACAGGGTTTACTTACGAGCAGTACTTC. This codes for CASSLGTGFTYEQYF. The full variable domain, its missing parts supplied by reference TRBV5-1 and TRBJ2-7, is KAGVTQTPRYLIKTRGQQVTLSCSPISGHRSVSWYQQTPGQGLQFLFEYFSETQRNKGNFPGRFSGRQFSNSRSEMNVSTLELGDSALYLCASSLGTGFTYEQYFGPGTRLTVT.

This clonotype was recorded a few times. The chain joins TRBV5-1 to TRBJ2-5, with 8 bases aligning to TRBD1. This CDR3 is 14 amino acids long. The junction had 6 bases not matched to a gene; V was cut back by 4 bases and J by 4 bases. Looked up from germline, CDR1 is SGHRS and CDR2 is YFSETQ. The CDR3 region is CASSPDRAVETQYF. The CDR3 coding sequence is TGCGCCAGCAGCCCGGACAGGGCGGTAGAGACCCAGTACTTC.

The gene calls are TRBV27 and TRBJ1-5; tentatively, D is TRBD1 (6 bases). V was clipped by 3 bases and J by 2 bases, with 11 bases between them. The V gene's germline CDR1 is MNHEY and CDR2 SMNVEV (reference sequence). The CDR3 length is 15 residues. The CDR3: CASSFSRQGNQPQHF. In DNA, the CDR3 is TGTGCCAGCAGTTTTTCCCGACAGGGCAATCAGCCCCAGCATTTT.

The chain is built from TRBV10-3 and TRBJ2-2, with TRBD2 matching 11 bases. Losses at the gene ends were 2 bases for V and 6 bases for J; bases not matched to a gene: 8. The germline V gene has CDR1 ENHRY and CDR2 SYGVKD. This CDR3 has 17 residues. The CDR3 nucleotides read TGTGCCATCAGTGAGGAAGAGGGACTAGCGGATCCCGGGGAGCTGTTTTTT. Its translation is CAISEEEGLADPGELFF.

This clonotype was counted a few times. This chain joins TRBV18 and TRBJ1-1; TRBD1 agrees at 7 bases. Trimming cost V 6 bases and J 8 bases; bases outside gene matches: 9. Per the germline V gene, CDR1 is KGHSH and CDR2 is LQKENI. The CDR3 length is 13 residues. CDR3 residues: CASSPGQITEAFF. In DNA, the CDR3 is TGTGCCAGCTCCCCGGGACAGATCACGGAAGCTTTCTTT.

The V gene is TRBV7-8, the J gene TRBJ2-7; TRBD2 matches at 9 bases. The V and J ends lost 1 base and 2 bases, in that order; junction bases with no gene match: 6. This CDR3 is built from 16 residues. Germline assignment: CDR1 SGHVS and CDR2 FQNEAQ. CDR3 amino acids: CASSLDPGTSPYEQYF. As DNA, the CDR3 is TGTGCCAGCAGCTTAGATCCCGGGACTAGCCCCTACGAGCAGTACTTC.

The chain joins TRBV13 to TRBJ2-3, with TRBD2 matching 7 bases. The ends lost 5 bases at V and 2 bases at J; junction bases unmatched: 10. The CDR3 totals 16 residues. In germline, CDR1 is PRHDT, CDR2 FYEKMQ (reference sequence). The CDR3 DNA reads TGTGCCAGCAGCCCTCCGGGACTACCCTCCACAGATACGCAGTATTTT. Amino acid sequence: CASSPPGLPSTDTQYF.

This chain uses TRBV6-1 with TRBJ2-1; 10 nucleotides agree with TRBD2. The J segment lost 4 bases and the V segment lost 6 bases, leaving 9 bases of the junction unmatched. CDR1 and CDR2 from the germline V gene are MNHNS and SASEGT. This CDR3 has 16 residues. CDR3 nucleotides: TGTGCCAGCAGGTTCTTAGCGGGGGGAGCGTACAATGAGCAGTTCTTC. It yields the protein CASRFLAGGAYNEQFF.

The genes are TRBV5-1 and TRBJ2-7; 8 nucleotides agree with TRBD1. Germline CDR1 SGHRS, CDR2 YFSETQ. The CDR3 is made up of 13 amino acids. Germline trimming cut 7 bases from V and 6 bases from J; bases unmatched to any gene: 9. The CDR3, as DNA: TGCGCCAGCGCCCGGGACAGGCTCCCCGAGCAGTACTTC. Its protein is CASARDRLPEQYF.